This is a list of T cell receptor beta chains from one sample in a study of T-cell reconstitution after alpha-beta-depleted transplantation in children. TCRdb called the PCR reads again in MiXCR, with one record for every CDR3 protein. The sample holds around 250,000 distinct CDR3 sequences, 9.9% seen once. The sample consisted of PBMCs from the stem cell graft donor, taken from the stem cell graft. The receptors shown here come from a human donor who donated a stem cell graft to a child with SCID. CDR3s include the opening cysteine and the closing phenylalanine or tryptophan. D genes are given only for firm matches. A row's size may be missing; if present it is once, few, many or a size class.

-	TRBV25-1	15	few	TRBJ2-7	CASSESGSAAYEQYF	TGTGCCAGCAGTGAATCCGGCAGTGCCGCCTACGAGCAGTACTTC
TRBD2	TRBV5-6	15	-	TRBJ2-7	CASSLNGEGRYEQYF	TGTGCCAGCAGCTTGAATGGGGAGGGTCGTTACGAGCAGTACTTC
TRBD1	TRBV20-1	13	-	TRBJ1-4	CSAKGQLNEKLFF	TGCAGTGCTAAGGGACAGTTAAATGAAAAACTGTTTTTT
TRBD1	TRBV10-1	14	many	TRBJ2-1	CASSDLAGGNEQFF	TGCGCCAGCAGTGATTTGGCAGGGGGTAATGAGCAGTTCTTC
-	TRBV20-1	15	many	TRBJ2-3	CSARDRAGFADTQYF	TGCAGTGCTAGAGATCGGGCGGGGTTCGCAGATACGCAGTATTTT
-	TRBV20-1	15	few	TRBJ2-7	CSASVSALASYEQYF	TGCAGTGCTAGCGTATCTGCACTAGCTTCCTACGAGCAGTACTTC
-	TRBV5-5	18	few	TRBJ2-3	CASSLVWPPERTTDTQYF	TGTGCCAGCAGCTTGGTCTGGCCCCCCGAGCGGACCACAGATACGCAGTATTTT
-	TRBV6-1	14	-	TRBJ2-2	CASGDTMGTGELFF	TGTGCCAGCGGGGACACCATGGGCACCGGGGAGCTGTTTTTT
-	TRBV11-1	15	few	TRBJ2-1	CASSLEEGLVNEQFF	TGTGCCAGCAGCTTAGAAGAGGGGCTAGTCAATGAGCAGTTCTTC
-	TRBV28	15	-	TRBJ2-2	CASKQDRVLTGELFF	TGTGCCAGCAAACAGGACAGAGTGCTCACCGGGGAGCTGTTTTTT
-	TRBV12-3/TRBV12-4	14	-	TRBJ1-3	CASSLAGTGNTIYF	TGTGCCAGCAGCCTCGCTGGGACGGGAAACACCATATATTTT
TRBD1	TRBV27	14	many	TRBJ2-7	CASSFLGQYYEQYF	TGTGCCAGCAGTTTTTTGGGACAGTACTACGAGCAGTACTTC
-	TRBV27	14	-	TRBJ1-4	CASSLSRDNEKLFF	TGTGCCAGCAGTTTATCACGGGATAATGAAAAACTGTTTTTT
-	TRBV6-2/TRBV6-3	14	-	TRBJ2-3	CASNPLGSTDTQYF	TGTGCCAGCAATCCATTAGGAAGCACAGATACGCAGTATTTT
-	TRBV20-1	13	few	TRBJ1-5	CSAREGPNQPQHF	TGCAGTGCTAGAGAGGGGCCGAATCAGCCCCAGCATTTT
TRBD1	TRBV7-9	14	many	TRBJ1-1	CASSRTGVNTEAFF	TGTGCCAGCAGTCGAACAGGGGTGAACACTGAAGCTTTCTTT
-	TRBV5-4	15	-	TRBJ1-4	CASSRAGPGDEKLFF	TGTGCCAGCAGCCGAGCCGGGCCAGGGGATGAAAAACTGTTTTTT
TRBD1	TRBV5-1	16	-	TRBJ2-2	CASSLRRGSNTGELFF	TGCGCCAGCAGCTTGCGCAGGGGGTCGAACACCGGGGAGCTGTTTTTT
-	TRBV6-1	16	few	TRBJ2-7	CATVGGRNADLGEQYF	TGTGCCACCGTGGGGGGCCGCAACGCCGATTTGGGGGAGCAGTACTTC
-	TRBV7-9	17	few	TRBJ2-1	CASSLLIRGSPYNEQFF	TGTGCCAGCAGCTTATTGATAAGGGGGTCCCCGTACAATGAGCAGTTCTTC
TRBD1	TRBV6-5	15	-	TRBJ1-2	CASSFGQGPNYGYTF	TGTGCCAGCAGTTTCGGACAGGGTCCTAACTATGGCTACACCTTC
TRBD1	TRBV6-1	15	-	TRBJ1-5	CASSRTGQGGQPQHF	TGTGCCAGCAGTCGGACAGGACAGGGCGGTCAGCCCCAGCATTTT
-	TRBV12-3/TRBV12-4	12	many	TRBJ1-2	CASSPEGYGYTF	TGTGCCAGCAGCCCAGAGGGGTATGGCTACACCTTC
TRBD2	TRBV10-3	14	many	TRBJ2-1	CAISPTSGGFEQFF	TGTGCCATCAGTCCCACTAGCGGGGGGTTTGAGCAGTTCTTC
TRBD1	TRBV5-1	16	many	TRBJ2-1	CASSQENRGSVDEQFF	TGCGCCAGCAGCCAAGAGAACAGGGGAAGTGTGGATGAGCAGTTCTTC
TRBD1	TRBV5-1	14	few	TRBJ1-1	CASSQGQGKTEAFF	TGCGCCAGCAGCCAGGGACAGGGTAAGACTGAAGCTTTCTTT
-	TRBV12-3/TRBV12-4	14	few	TRBJ1-5	CASSRRDSNQPQHF	TGTGCCAGCAGCCGGAGGGACTCCAATCAGCCCCAGCATTTT
TRBD1	TRBV11-2	14	-	TRBJ2-1	CASTQGDRYNEQFF	TGTGCCAGCACCCAGGGGGACCGCTACAATGAGCAGTTCTTC
-	TRBV14	14	few	TRBJ2-1	CASSQGGGKPEQFF	TGTGCCAGCAGCCAAGGTGGTGGAAAACCTGAGCAGTTCTTC
TRBD1	TRBV7-9	17	few	TRBJ1-4	CASRPPLRQGGLEQLFF	TGTGCCAGCAGGCCGCCGCTAAGACAGGGTGGCCTCGAACAACTGTTTTTT
-	TRBV20-1	12	few	TRBJ1-2	CSARRQDYGYTF	TGCAGTGCTAGAAGGCAGGACTATGGCTACACCTTC
TRBD1	TRBV2	14	-	TRBJ1-5	CASSRTGMNQPQHF	TGTGCCAGCAGCCGGACAGGGATGAATCAGCCCCAGCATTTT
-	TRBV24-1	13	few	TRBJ2-1	CATSDLNKNEQFF	TGTGCCACCAGTGATTTAAATAAAAATGAGCAGTTCTTC
TRBD2	TRBV20-1	14	-	TRBJ2-3	CSARGSGDQGTQYF	TGCAGTGCTAGAGGCAGCGGGGACCAGGGCACGCAGTATTTT
TRBD1	TRBV9	14	few	TRBJ1-3	CASSARTGGNTIYF	TGTGCCAGCAGCGCCAGGACAGGAGGAAACACCATATATTTT
-	TRBV2	15	-	TRBJ2-7	CASSENQGFTYEQYF	TGTGCCAGCAGTGAAAATCAAGGGTTCACCTACGAGCAGTACTTC
-	TRBV5-1	15	few	TRBJ2-3	CASSTTGAFTDTQYF	TGCGCCAGCAGCACGACGGGGGCGTTTACAGATACGCAGTATTTT
-	TRBV3-1	16	few	TRBJ2-5	CASSQVIDSIQETQYF	TGTGCCAGCAGCCAAGTGATCGACTCAATACAAGAGACCCAGTACTTC
TRBD2	TRBV6-1	14	-	TRBJ2-3	CASRPSGTTDTQYF	TGTGCCAGCAGACCTAGCGGGACCACAGATACGCAGTATTTT
TRBD2	TRBV5-1	16	few	TRBJ2-1	CASSHGLAGGYNEQFF	TGCGCCAGCAGCCACGGACTAGCGGGGGGTTACAATGAGCAGTTCTTC
TRBD1	TRBV10-3	16	few	TRBJ1-1	CAIRYGGTGGLTEAFF	TGTGCCATCAGATATGGGGGGACAGGGGGCCTCACTGAAGCTTTCTTT
-	TRBV12-3/TRBV12-4	13	few	TRBJ1-3	CASAYTKPNTIYF	TGTGCCAGCGCATACACAAAACCAAACACCATATATTTT
-	TRBV2	15	-	TRBJ1-5	CASSEALGSNQPQHF	TGTGCCAGCAGTGAAGCGCTTGGAAGCAATCAGCCCCAGCATTTT
TRBD2	TRBV7-8	14	few	TRBJ2-1	CASSPRGLANEQFF	TGTGCCAGCAGCCCTAGGGGACTAGCTAATGAGCAGTTCTTC
TRBD2	TRBV5-6	18	few	TRBJ2-3	CASSLEGTSGGRTDTQYF	TGTGCCAGCAGCTTGGAGGGGACTAGCGGGGGGAGAACAGATACGCAGTATTTT
TRBD2	TRBV5-1	16	few	TRBJ2-2	CASRTGLASNTGELFF	TGCGCCAGCAGAACGGGACTAGCGTCGAACACCGGGGAGCTGTTTTTT
TRBD2	TRBV7-9	15	-	TRBJ2-5	CASSLGAGVAETQYF	TGTGCCAGCAGCTTAGGAGCGGGGGTTGCGGAGACCCAGTACTTC
-	TRBV14	17	-	TRBJ2-5	CASSQVEPPYLQETQYF	TGTGCCAGCAGCCAAGTGGAGCCGCCTTACCTTCAAGAGACCCAGTACTTC
-	TRBV15	13	many	TRBJ2-5	CATSRVVAETQYF	TGTGCCACCAGCAGAGTTGTGGCAGAGACCCAGTACTTC
-	TRBV20-1	13	few	TRBJ2-5	CSASSGGQETQYF	TGCAGTGCTAGTTCCGGGGGCCAAGAGACCCAGTACTTC
TRBD1	TRBV12-3/TRBV12-4	15	-	TRBJ2-1	CASSKPGTGNNEQFF	TGTGCCAGCAGCAAGCCCGGGACAGGGAACAATGAGCAGTTCTTC
-	TRBV20-1	15	few	TRBJ2-7	CSARDQVTSTYEQYF	TGCAGTGCTAGAGATCAGGTCACTTCGACCTACGAGCAGTACTTC
TRBD2	TRBV7-3	18	few	TRBJ2-1	CASSLNPGLAFNGYEQFF	TGTGCCAGCAGCCTAAACCCGGGACTAGCGTTCAATGGCTATGAGCAGTTCTTC
-	TRBV5-4	15	many	TRBJ2-2	CASSTGQSNTGELFF	TGTGCCAGCAGTACCGGACAGAGTAACACCGGGGAGCTGTTTTTT
-	TRBV15	13	-	TRBJ2-7	CATSRDGNDEQYF	TGTGCCACCAGCAGAGATGGGAACGACGAGCAGTACTTC
TRBD1	TRBV10-3	18	few	TRBJ2-2	CAITGRSQGTSNTGELFF	TGTGCCATCACGGGACGATCACAGGGGACCTCGAACACCGGGGAGCTGTTTTTT
TRBD2	TRBV6-1	15	-	TRBJ2-5	CASSHLAGGIETQYF	TGTGCCAGCAGTCATTTAGCGGGGGGGATCGAGACCCAGTACTTC
-	TRBV20-1	12	many	TRBJ1-5	CSARFNNQPQHF	TGCAGTGCTAGATTCAACAATCAGCCCCAGCATTTT
-	TRBV27	14	-	TRBJ2-4	CASSLNQGPNIQYF	TGTGCCAGCAGTTTAAATCAGGGTCCCAACATTCAGTACTTC